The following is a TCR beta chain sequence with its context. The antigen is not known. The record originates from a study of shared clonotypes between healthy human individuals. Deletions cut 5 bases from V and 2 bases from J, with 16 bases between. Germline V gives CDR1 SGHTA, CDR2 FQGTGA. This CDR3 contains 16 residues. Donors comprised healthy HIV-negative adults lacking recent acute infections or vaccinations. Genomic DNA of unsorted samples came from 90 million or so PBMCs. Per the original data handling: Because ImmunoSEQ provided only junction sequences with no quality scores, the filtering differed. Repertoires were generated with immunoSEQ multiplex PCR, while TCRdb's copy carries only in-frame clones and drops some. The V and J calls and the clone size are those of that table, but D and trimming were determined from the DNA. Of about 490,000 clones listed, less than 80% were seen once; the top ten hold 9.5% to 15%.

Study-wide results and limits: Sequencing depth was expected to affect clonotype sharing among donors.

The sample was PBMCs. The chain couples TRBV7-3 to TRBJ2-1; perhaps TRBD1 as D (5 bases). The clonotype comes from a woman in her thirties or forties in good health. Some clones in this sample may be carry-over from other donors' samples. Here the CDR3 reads CASSPYLTVTYNEQFF. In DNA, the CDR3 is TGTGCCAGCAGCCCCTACCTGACAGTAACCTACAATGAGCAGTTCTTC. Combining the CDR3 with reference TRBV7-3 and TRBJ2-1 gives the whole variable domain GAGVSQTPSNKVTEKGKYVELRCDPISGHTALYWYRQSLGQGPEFLIYFQGTGAADDSGLPNDRFFAVRPEGSVSTLKIQRTERGDSAVYLCASSPYLTVTYNEQFFGPGTRLTVL.